This record looks at one T cell receptor (beta chain) sequence and its context. Its antigen is unidentified. The data were taken from a study of radiation and T cells in renal cell carcinoma. General observations from the study: In blood, top tumor clones expanded by 2 weeks, shrinking by 4.

Time point meaning: blood 2 weeks post-SBRT. Treatment in this sample: 15 Gy SBRT to primary tumor, nephrectomy 4 weeks later. Libraries were prepared by immunoSEQ multiplex PCR; TCRdb keeps only in-frame clonotypes and omits some of them. This table holds about 65,000 clones, around three quarters found once. This clonotype was sampled from a man aged 60 to 69 with renal cell carcinoma. Sequencing used blood, obtained from a patient whose treatment included radiotherapy and nephrectomy.

The CDR3 DNA sequence: TGTGCTAGTGGTTTGGCGGGGGGGTTCATTGAGACCCAGTACTTC. It encodes CASGLAGGFIETQYF. The chain carries TRBV12-5 and TRBJ2-5; 8 bases agree with TRBD2. Germline CDR1 reads LGHNT; CDR2 reads FRNRAP. With 1 base clipped from V and 5 bases from J, the junction kept 6 bases outside the gene matches. The CDR3 runs 15 residues.